This T cell receptor beta chain was recovered during a study of blood T cell repertoires in COVID-19 (TCRdb year 2020). As for the study more broadly: Samples covering the acute and convalescent phases of COVID-19 were provided by collaborators in the United States, Italy and Spain. The material from the prospective study consisted of cDNA or gDNA derived from T cells, B-cell-depleted T cells, or PBMCs. Subjects who had been exposed to COVID-19, were actively infected with it, or had recovered from it provided the deeply sampled blood TCRbeta repertoires that made up the dataset. The repertoires were made available in a free public database intended to serve as a resource for research on the immune response to SARS-CoV-2. Samples came from the ongoing ImmuneRACE study (first 160 participants) plus 1,254 subjects from 6 global collaborators. A de-identified subject ID, COVID-19 status, age in years and sex were almost always included in the sample metadata. Where HLA class I and class II types were available, the types were taken from metadata supplied by the sample provider, not from assay-based typing.

Overall study results and their limits: Clinical and demographic metadata were provided uncurated, with the amount varying by source and participant.

The germline V gene provides CDR1 SGDLS and CDR2 YYNGEE. Inclusive of the bounding cysteine and phenylalanine, the CDR3 is 14 residues long. CDR3 DNA is the only sequence kept; it has 42 bases, read in frame from the first base. At the junction V is shortened by 3 bases and J by 2 bases, with 11 bases in between. Each collaborating institution followed its own protocols to collect whole blood in K2EDTA tubes. For TCRbeta analysis, collaborators shipped samples as frozen whole blood, isolated PBMCs, or DNA extracted from either of those sample types. About this clone: The target of this receptor is not known. Per-base qualities were not stored, and no clone one base away is much larger.

TCRbeta CDR3 regions were amplified from genomic DNA by means of the immunoSEQ Assay, a bias-controlled multiplex PCR. The original pipeline was this. The number of nucleated cells in each sample was estimated from the amplification of reference gene primers within the assay. Sequence reads were collapsed and filtered to measure the absolute abundance of every unique TCRbeta CDR3 rearrangement. For each sample, productive Simpson clonality was calculated as the square root of Simpson's diversity index over productive rearrangements. What TCRdb holds here is the immuneACCESS table cut down to in-frame rearrangements. Part of the clones is not present; checked against another copy, under half of the missing clones reflect an unresolved V gene, and the others are unexplained. From that table come the V and J calls and clone size; the DNA was used to work out D and trimming. For this sample there are about 150,000 clones; 85% to 90% appear just once. The ten largest clones represent around 3.3% of the sample.

Sequenced input: peripheral blood. The TCR comes from a woman between 55 and 75 years old with active COVID-19. The chain links TRBV9 with TRBJ1-2; a weak D assignment points to TRBD1 (5 bases agree). The DNA sequence is given as TGTGCCAGCAGCGCCCAGACAGCCAACTATGGCTACACCTTC. It encodes CASSAQTANYGYTF.